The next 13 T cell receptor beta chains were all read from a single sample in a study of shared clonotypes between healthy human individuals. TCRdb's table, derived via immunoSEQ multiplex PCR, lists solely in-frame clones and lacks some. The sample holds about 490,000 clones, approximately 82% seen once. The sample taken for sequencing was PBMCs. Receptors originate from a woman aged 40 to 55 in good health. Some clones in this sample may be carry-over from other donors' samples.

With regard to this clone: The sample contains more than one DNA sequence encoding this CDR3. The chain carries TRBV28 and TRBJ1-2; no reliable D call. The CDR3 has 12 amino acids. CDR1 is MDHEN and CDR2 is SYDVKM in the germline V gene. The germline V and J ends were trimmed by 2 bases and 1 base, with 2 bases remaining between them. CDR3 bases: TGTGCCAGCAGTTTAGTTAACTATGGCTACACCTTC. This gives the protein CASSLVNYGYTF.

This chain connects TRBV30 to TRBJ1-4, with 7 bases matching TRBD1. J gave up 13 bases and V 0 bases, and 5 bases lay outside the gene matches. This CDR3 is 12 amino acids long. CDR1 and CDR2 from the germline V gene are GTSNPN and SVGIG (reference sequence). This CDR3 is CAWSVDRVVLFF. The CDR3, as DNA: TGTGCCTGGAGTGTAGACAGGGTCGTACTGTTTTTT.

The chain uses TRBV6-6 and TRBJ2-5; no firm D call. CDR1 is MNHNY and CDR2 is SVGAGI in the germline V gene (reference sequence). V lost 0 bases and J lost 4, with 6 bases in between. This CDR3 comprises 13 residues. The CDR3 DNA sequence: TGTGCCAGCAGTTACTCAGAGCGAGAGACCCAGTACTTC. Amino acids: CASSYSERETQYF.

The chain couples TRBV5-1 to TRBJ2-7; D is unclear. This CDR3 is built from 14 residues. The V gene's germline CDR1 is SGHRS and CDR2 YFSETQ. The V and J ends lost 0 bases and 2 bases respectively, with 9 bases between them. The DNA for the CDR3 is TGCGCCAGCAGCTTGGTCCCTTCCGCCTACGAGCAGTACTTC. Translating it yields CASSLVPSAYEQYF.

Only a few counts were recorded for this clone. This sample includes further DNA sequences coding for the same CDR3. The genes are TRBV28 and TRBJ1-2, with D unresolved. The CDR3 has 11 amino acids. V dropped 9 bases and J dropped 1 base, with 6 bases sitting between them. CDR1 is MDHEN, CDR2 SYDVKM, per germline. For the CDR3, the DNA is TGTGCCAGTCAGAGTAACTATGGCTACACCTTC. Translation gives CASQSNYGYTF.

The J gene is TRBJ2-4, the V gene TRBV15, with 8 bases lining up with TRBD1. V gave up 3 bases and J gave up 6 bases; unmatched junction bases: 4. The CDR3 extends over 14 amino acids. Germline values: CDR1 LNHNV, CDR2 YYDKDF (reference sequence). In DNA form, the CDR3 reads TGTGCCACCAGCAGCAGGACAGGGATAAACATTCAGTACTTC. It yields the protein CATSSRTGINIQYF.

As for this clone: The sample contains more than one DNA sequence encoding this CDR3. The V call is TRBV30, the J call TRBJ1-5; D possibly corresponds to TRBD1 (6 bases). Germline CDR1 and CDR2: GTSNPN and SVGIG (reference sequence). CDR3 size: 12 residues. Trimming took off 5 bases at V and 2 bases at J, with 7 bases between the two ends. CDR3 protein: CAWGGGNQPQHF. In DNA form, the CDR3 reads TGTGCCTGGGGGGGCGGCAATCAGCCCCAGCATTTT.

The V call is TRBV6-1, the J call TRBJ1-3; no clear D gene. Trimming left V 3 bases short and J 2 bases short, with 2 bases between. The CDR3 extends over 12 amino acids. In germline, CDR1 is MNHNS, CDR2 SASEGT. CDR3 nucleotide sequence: TGTGCCAGCAGTGATCCTGGAAACACCATATATTTT. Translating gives CASSDPGNTIYF.

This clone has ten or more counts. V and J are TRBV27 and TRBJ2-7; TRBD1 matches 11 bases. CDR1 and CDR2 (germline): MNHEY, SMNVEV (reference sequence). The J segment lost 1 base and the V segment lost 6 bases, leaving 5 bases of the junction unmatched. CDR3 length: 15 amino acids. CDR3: CASSIGQGASYEQYF. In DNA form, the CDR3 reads TGTGCCAGCAGCATCGGACAGGGGGCGTCCTACGAGCAGTACTTC.

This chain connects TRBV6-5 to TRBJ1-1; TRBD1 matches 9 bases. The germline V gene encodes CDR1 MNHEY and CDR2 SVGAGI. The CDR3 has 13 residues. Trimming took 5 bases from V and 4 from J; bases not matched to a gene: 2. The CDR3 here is CASSQDRGTEAFF. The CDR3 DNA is TGTGCCAGCAGTCAGGACAGGGGCACTGAAGCTTTCTTT.

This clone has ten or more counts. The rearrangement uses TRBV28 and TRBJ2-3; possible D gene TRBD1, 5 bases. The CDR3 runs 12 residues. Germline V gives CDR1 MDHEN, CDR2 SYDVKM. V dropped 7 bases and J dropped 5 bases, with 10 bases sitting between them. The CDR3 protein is CASTTGRDTQYF. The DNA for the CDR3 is TGTGCCAGCACTACAGGACGAGATACGCAGTATTTT.

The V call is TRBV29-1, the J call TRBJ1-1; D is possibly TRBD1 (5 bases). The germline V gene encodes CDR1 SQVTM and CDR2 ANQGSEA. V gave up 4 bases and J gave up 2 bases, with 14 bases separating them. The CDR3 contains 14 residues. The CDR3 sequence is CSVVNPGINTEAFF. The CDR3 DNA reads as TGCAGCGTTGTTAATCCAGGGATTAACACTGAAGCTTTCTTT.

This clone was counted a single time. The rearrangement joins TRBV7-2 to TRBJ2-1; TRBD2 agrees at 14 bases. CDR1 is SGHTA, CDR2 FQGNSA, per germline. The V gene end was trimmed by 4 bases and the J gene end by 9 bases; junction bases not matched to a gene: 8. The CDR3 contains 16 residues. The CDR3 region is CASSSAGTSGRAEQFF. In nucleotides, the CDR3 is TGTGCCAGCAGCTCCGCCGGGACTAGCGGGAGAGCTGAGCAGTTCTTC.